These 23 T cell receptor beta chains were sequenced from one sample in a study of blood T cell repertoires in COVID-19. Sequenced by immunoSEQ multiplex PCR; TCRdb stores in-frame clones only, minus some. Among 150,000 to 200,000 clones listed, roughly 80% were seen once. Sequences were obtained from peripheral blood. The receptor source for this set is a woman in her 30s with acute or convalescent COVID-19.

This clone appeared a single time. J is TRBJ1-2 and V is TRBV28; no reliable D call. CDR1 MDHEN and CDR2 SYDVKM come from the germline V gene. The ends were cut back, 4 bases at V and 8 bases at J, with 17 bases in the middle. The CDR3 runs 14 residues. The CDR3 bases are TGTGCCAGCAGTTCGTATCGTCGGTTTCCCGGCTACACCTTC. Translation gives CASSSYRRFPGYTF.

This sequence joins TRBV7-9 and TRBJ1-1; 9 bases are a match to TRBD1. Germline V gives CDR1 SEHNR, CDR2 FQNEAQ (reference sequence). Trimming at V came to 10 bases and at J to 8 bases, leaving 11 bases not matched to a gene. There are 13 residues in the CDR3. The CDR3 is CATTGTGSMEAFF. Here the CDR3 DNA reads TGTGCCACAACCGGGACAGGGTCGATGGAAGCTTTCTTT.

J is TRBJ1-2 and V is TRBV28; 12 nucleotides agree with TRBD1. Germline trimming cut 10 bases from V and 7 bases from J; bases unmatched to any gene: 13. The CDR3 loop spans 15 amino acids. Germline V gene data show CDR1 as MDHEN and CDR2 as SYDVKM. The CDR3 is CATARVGTGGGGYTF. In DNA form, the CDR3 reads TGTGCCACCGCCAGAGTAGGGACAGGGGGCGGTGGCTACACCTTC.

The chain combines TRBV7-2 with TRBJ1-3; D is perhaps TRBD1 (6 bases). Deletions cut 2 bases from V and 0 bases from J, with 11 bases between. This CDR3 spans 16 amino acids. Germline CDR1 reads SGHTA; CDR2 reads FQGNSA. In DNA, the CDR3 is TGTGCCAGCAGCTTATTTGGCAGGGGCTCTGGAAACACCATATATTTT. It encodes CASSLFGRGSGNTIYF.

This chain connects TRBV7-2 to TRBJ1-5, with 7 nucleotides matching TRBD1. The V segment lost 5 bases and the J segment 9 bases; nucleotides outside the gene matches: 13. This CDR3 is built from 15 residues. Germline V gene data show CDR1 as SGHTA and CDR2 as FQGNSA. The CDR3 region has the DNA TGTGCCAGCAGCCCCGGGACAGCCTGGGGGAGGCCCCAGCATTTT. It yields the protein CASSPGTAWGRPQHF.

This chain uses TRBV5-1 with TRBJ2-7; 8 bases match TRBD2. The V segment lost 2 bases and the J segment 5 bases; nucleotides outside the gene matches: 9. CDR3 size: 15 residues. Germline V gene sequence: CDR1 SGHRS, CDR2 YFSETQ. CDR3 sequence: CASSLPGTRPHEQYF. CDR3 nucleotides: TGCGCCAGCAGCTTACCCGGGACTAGACCCCACGAGCAGTACTTC.

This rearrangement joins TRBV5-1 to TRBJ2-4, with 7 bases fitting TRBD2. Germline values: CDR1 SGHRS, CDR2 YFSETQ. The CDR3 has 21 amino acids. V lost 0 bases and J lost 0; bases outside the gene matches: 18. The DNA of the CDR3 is TGCGCCAGCAGCTTGGACGGGAGGTATAGGGAGAACCCGCTAGCCAAAAACATTCAGTACTTC. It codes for CASSLDGRYRENPLAKNIQYF.

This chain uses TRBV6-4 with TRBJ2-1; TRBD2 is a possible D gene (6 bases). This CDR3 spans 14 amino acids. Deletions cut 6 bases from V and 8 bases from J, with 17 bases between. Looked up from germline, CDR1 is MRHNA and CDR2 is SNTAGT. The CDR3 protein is CASSDGSEGDEQFF. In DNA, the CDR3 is TGTGCCAGCAGCGACGGGAGCGAGGGCGATGAGCAGTTCTTC.

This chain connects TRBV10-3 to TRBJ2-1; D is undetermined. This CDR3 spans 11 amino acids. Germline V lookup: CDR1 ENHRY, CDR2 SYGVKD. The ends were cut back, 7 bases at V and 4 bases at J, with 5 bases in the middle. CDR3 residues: CAIMEYNEQFF. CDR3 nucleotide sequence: TGTGCCATCATGGAGTACAATGAGCAGTTCTTC.

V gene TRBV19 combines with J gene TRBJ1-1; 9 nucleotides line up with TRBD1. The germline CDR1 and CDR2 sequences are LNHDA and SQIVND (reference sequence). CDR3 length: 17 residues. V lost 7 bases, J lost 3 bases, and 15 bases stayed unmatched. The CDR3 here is CASTTTGGRIGYTEAFF. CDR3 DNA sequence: TGTGCCAGTACCACGACAGGGGGGCGCATAGGGTACACTGAAGCTTTCTTT.

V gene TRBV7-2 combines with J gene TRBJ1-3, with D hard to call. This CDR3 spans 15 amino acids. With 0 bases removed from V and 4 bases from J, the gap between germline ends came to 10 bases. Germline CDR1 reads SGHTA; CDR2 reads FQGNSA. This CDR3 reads CASSLAPVSGNTIYF. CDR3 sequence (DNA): TGTGCCAGCAGCTTAGCGCCAGTCTCGGGAAACACCATATATTTT.

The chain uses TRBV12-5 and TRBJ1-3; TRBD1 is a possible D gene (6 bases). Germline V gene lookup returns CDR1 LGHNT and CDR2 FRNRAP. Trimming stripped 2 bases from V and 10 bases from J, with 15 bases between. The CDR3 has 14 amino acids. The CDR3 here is CASGLSSTGSTIYF. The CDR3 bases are TGTGCTAGTGGTTTGTCGTCCACAGGGTCAACCATATATTTT.

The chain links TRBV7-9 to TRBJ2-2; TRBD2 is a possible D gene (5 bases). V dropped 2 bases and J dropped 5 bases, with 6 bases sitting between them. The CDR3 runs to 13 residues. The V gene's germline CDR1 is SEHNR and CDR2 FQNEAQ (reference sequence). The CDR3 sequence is CASSLRGTGELFF. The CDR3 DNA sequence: TGTGCCAGCAGCTTACGAGGGACCGGGGAGCTGTTTTTT.

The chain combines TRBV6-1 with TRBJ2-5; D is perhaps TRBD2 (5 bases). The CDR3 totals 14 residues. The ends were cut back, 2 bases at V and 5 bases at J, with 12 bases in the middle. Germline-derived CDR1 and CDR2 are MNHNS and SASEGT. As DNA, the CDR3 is TGTGCCAGCAGTGAAAGCGGCAGGAGGGAGACCCAGTACTTC. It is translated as CASSESGRRETQYF.

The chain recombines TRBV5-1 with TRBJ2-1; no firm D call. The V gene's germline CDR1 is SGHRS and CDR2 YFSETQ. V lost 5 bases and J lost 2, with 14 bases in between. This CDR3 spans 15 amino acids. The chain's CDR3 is CASRGDPGTYNEQFF. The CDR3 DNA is TGCGCCAGCAGGGGCGACCCAGGTACCTACAATGAGCAGTTCTTC.

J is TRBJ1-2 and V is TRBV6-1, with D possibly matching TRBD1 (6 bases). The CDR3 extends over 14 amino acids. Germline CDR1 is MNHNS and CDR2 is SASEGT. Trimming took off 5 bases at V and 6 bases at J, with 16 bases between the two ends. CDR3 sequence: CASSLPSGADGYTF. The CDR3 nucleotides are TGTGCCAGCAGTCTACCTTCAGGGGCTGATGGCTACACCTTC.

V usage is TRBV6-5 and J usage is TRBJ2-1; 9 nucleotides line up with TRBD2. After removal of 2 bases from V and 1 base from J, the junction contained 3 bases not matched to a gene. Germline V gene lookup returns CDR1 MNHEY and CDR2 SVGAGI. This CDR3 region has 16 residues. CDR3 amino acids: CASSYLLAGSYNEQFF. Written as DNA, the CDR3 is TGTGCCAGCAGTTACCTTCTAGCGGGATCCTACAATGAGCAGTTCTTC.

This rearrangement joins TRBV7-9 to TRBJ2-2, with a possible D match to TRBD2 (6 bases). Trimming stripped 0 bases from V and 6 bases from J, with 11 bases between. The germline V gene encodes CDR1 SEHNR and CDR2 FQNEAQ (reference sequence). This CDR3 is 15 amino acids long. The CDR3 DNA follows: TGTGCCAGCAGCTTAGCACTAGCTGAATCCGGGGAGCTGTTTTTT. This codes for CASSLALAESGELFF.

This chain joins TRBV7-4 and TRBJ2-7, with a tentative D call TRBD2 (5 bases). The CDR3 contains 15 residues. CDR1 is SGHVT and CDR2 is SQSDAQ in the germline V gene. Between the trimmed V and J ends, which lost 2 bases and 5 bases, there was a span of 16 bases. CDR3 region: CASSLFGGTCHEQYF. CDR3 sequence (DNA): TGTGCCAGCAGCTTATTCGGAGGAACCTGCCACGAGCAGTACTTC.

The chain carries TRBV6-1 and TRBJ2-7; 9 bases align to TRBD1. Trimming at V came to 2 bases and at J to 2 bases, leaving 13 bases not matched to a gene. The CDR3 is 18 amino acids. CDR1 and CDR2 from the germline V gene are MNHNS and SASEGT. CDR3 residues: CASSEMGSGQGGTYEQYF. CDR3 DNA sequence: TGTGCCAGCAGTGAAATGGGTTCGGGACAGGGAGGGACCTACGAGCAGTACTTC.

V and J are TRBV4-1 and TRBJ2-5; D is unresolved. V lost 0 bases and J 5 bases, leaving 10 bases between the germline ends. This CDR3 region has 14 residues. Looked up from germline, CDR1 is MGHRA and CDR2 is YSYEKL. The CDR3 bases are TGCGCCAGCAGCCAAGATCTATTTTCGGAGACCCAGTACTTC. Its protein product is CASSQDLFSETQYF.

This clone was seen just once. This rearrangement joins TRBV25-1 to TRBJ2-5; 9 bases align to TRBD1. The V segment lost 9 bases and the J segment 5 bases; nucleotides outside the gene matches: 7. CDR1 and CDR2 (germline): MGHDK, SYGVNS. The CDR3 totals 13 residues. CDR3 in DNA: TGTGCCAGTAAGGGACAGGGTAGGGAGACCCAGTACTTC. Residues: CASKGQGRETQYF.

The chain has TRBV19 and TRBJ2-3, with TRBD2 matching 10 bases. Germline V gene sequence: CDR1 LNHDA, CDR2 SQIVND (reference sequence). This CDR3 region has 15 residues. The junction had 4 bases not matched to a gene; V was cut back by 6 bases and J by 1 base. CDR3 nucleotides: TGTGCCAGTAGAGAAGGACTAGCGGGCACAGATACGCAGTATTTT. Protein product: CASREGLAGTDTQYF.